Listed below are T cell receptor beta chains from one sample, sequenced in a study of blood T cell repertoires in COVID-19. This table comes from immunoSEQ multiplex PCR, and its TCRdb copy is limited to in-frame clones, with some not included. The sample has some 350,000 clones, around 90% seen once. The source material was peripheral blood. These TCRs come from a man aged 18-30 years with active or convalescent COVID-19. The CDR3 runs from the conserved cysteine through the conserved F or W. Each record gives: clone size, J gene, D gene, CDR3 length, V gene, CDR3 DNA, CDR3 protein. A D gene is named only where the DNA matches it firmly. The listing skips clone size in some rows; elsewhere it reads once, few, many or a size class.

abundance: .
j_gene: TRBJ2-3
d_gene: .
len: 21
v_gene: TRBV7-8
CDR3nt: TGTGCCAGCAGCTTACGACCCAATCGACAGCCCGCCAAAGGTACCACAGATACGCAGTATTTT
CDR3aa: CASSLRPNRQPAKGTTDTQYF

abundance: .
j_gene: TRBJ2-5
d_gene: .
len: 13
v_gene: TRBV7-9
CDR3nt: TGTGCCAGCAGCCAGCCGTTACAGGAGACCCAGTACTTC
CDR3aa: CASSQPLQETQYF

abundance: .
j_gene: TRBJ1-4
d_gene: .
len: 15
v_gene: TRBV10-3
CDR3nt: TGTGCCATCAGTGAGTCGGGCAGGGAGGGTGAAAAACTGTTTTTT
CDR3aa: CAISESGREGEKLFF

abundance: .
j_gene: TRBJ2-3
d_gene: TRBD1
len: 17
v_gene: TRBV19
CDR3nt: TGTGCCAGTAGTTGGACCGGGACAGGGCTAGGATCGGGTACGCAGTATTTT
CDR3aa: CASSWTGTGLGSGTQYF

abundance: .
j_gene: TRBJ2-3
d_gene: .
len: 13
v_gene: TRBV6-5
CDR3nt: TGTGCCAGCAGTTCACTCGACACAGATACGCAGTATTTT
CDR3aa: CASSSLDTDTQYF

abundance: .
j_gene: TRBJ2-7
d_gene: TRBD1
len: 15
v_gene: TRBV27
CDR3nt: TGTGCCAGCAGCTACCGGGACAGGGGACCCTACGAGCAGTACTTC
CDR3aa: CASSYRDRGPYEQYF

abundance: .
j_gene: TRBJ2-5
d_gene: TRBD1
len: 14
v_gene: TRBV7-9
CDR3nt: TGTGCCAGCGGCCCGGGACAGGGCCAAGAGACCCAGTACTTC
CDR3aa: CASGPGQGQETQYF

abundance: once
j_gene: TRBJ2-1
d_gene: TRBD2
len: 18
v_gene: TRBV4-2
CDR3nt: TGTGCCAGCAGCCAGCAACGGCCTAGCGGTTTCTCCTACAATGAGCAGTTCTTC
CDR3aa: CASSQQRPSGFSYNEQFF

abundance: .
j_gene: TRBJ2-1
d_gene: .
len: 14
v_gene: TRBV13
CDR3nt: TGTGCCAGCAGCTTAGAGGACAGAGACAATGAGCAGTTCTTC
CDR3aa: CASSLEDRDNEQFF

abundance: .
j_gene: TRBJ1-4
d_gene: TRBD1
len: 16
v_gene: TRBV24-1
CDR3nt: TGTGCCACCAGCCTCGGGACAGGGACTTCTGGTGAAAAACTGTTTTTT
CDR3aa: CATSLGTGTSGEKLFF

abundance: .
j_gene: TRBJ1-1
d_gene: .
len: 13
v_gene: TRBV6-5
CDR3nt: TGTGCCAGCAGTCTAATTGGACAGCTTGAAGCTTTCTTT
CDR3aa: CASSLIGQLEAFF

abundance: .
j_gene: TRBJ1-6
d_gene: .
len: 15
v_gene: TRBV14
CDR3nt: TGTGCCAGCAGCCAAGCCGCGGGGCGAATCTCACCCCTCCACTTT
CDR3aa: CASSQAAGRISPLHF

abundance: few
j_gene: TRBJ1-2
d_gene: .
len: 12
v_gene: TRBV12-3/TRBV12-4
CDR3nt: TGTGCCAGCAGTTTCCAAAATTATGGCTACACCTTC
CDR3aa: CASSFQNYGYTF

abundance: once
j_gene: TRBJ2-7
d_gene: .
len: 16
v_gene: TRBV7-9
CDR3nt: TGTGCCAGCAGCGGTTCTGGAGGGCCAGATTCCTACGAGCAGTACTTC
CDR3aa: CASSGSGGPDSYEQYF

abundance: .
j_gene: TRBJ1-3
d_gene: .
len: 15
v_gene: TRBV6-2/TRBV6-3
CDR3nt: TGTGCCAGCAGTTACTCGGAGGGCTCTGGAAACACCATATATTTT
CDR3aa: CASSYSEGSGNTIYF